The 8 T cell receptor beta chains reported below all come from one sample, sequenced in a study of T cell responses to AZD1222 COVID-19 vaccine. Assay: immunoSEQ multiplex PCR; the TCRdb copy retains only in-frame clones and omits some. This table holds about 180,000 clones, 85% to 90% found once. The material sequenced was peripheral blood, taken 28 days after the second AZD1222 dose. The receptors derive from an adult who received the AZD1222 COVID-19 vaccine.

The V and J genes are TRBV27 and TRBJ2-1; 9 bases are a match to TRBD2. The V gene end was trimmed by 6 bases and the J gene end by 6 bases; junction bases not matched to a gene: 9. The germline gives CDR1 MNHEY, CDR2 SMNVEV (reference sequence). There are 15 residues in the CDR3. The CDR3 sequence: CASRGFGTSFNEQFF. CDR3 nucleotides: TGTGCCAGCAGAGGGTTTGGGACTAGCTTCAATGAGCAGTTCTTC.

V gene TRBV9 combines with J gene TRBJ2-5; either TRBD1 or TRBD2 may fit D (5 bases each). Trimming cost V 10 bases and J 0 bases, with 7 bases left between them. Germline V gives CDR1 SGDLS, CDR2 YYNGEE. This CDR3 comprises 11 residues. The CDR3 reads CASGHQETQYF. The CDR3 bases are TGTGCCTCGGGGCACCAAGAGACCCAGTACTTC.

V gene TRBV7-2 combines with J gene TRBJ1-2; 9 bases align to TRBD1. The CDR3 is 15 residues long. Germline V gene lookup returns CDR1 SGHTA and CDR2 FQGNSA. After removal of 5 bases from V and 7 bases from J, the junction contained 11 bases not matched to a gene. DNA of the CDR3: TGTGCCAGCAGCCCGGACAGGGGACCGAGGGCTGGCTACACCTTC. Translation gives CASSPDRGPRAGYTF.

DNA of the CDR3: TGTGCCACCAGTGAGGGGGGACGGACTGAAGCTTTCTTT. Amino acid sequence: CATSEGGRTEAFF. The rearrangement joins TRBV24-1 to TRBJ1-1, with D possibly TRBD1 on 5 matching bases. CDR1 is KGHDR and CDR2 is SFDVKD in the germline V gene. The CDR3 loop spans 13 amino acids. The germline V and J ends were trimmed by 4 bases and 5 bases, with 10 bases remaining between them.

The J gene is TRBJ2-2, the V gene TRBV3-1 (or the pseudogene TRBV3-2), with TRBD2 identical over 10 bases. V shed 4 bases and J 7 bases; nucleotides not matched to a gene: 9. This CDR3 spans 16 amino acids. CDR1 is LGHDT, CDR2 YNNKEL, per germline (reference sequence). The CDR3 is CASSPILAGLVGELFF. In DNA form, the CDR3 reads TGTGCCAGCAGCCCGATACTAGCGGGATTGGTCGGGGAGCTGTTTTTT.

This chain joins TRBV3-1 (or the pseudogene TRBV3-2) and TRBJ2-1; unclear D gene. This CDR3 is 11 amino acids long. V was pared by 4 bases and J by 6 bases, with 4 bases between. Germline V gene sequence: CDR1 LGHDT, CDR2 YNNKEL (reference sequence). The CDR3 coding sequence is TGTGCCAGCAGCCTCCGCAATGAGCAGTTCTTC. It specifies CASSLRNEQFF.

The chain combines TRBV5-3 with TRBJ2-2; 12 positions agree with TRBD2. TRBV5-3 is treated as an ORF (open reading frame) with a function not yet certain. The CDR3 covers 18 residues. The junction had 14 bases not matched to a gene; V was cut back by 4 bases and J by 7 bases. CDR3 nucleotides: TGTGCCAGAAGCCCAATCCCGACTAGCGGGAGCCACCACGGGGAGCTGTTTTTT. It translates to CARSPIPTSGSHHGELFF.

This clone appeared a single time. This rearrangement joins TRBV4-2 to TRBJ2-1; TRBD2 aligns across 12 bases. J lost 0 bases, V lost 3 bases, and 12 bases had no gene match. The germline gives CDR1 LGHNA, CDR2 YNFKEQ. CDR3 size: 20 residues. The CDR3 sequence: CASSQESGTSGLSSYNEQFF. In DNA form, the CDR3 reads TGTGCCAGCAGCCAGGAATCCGGGACTAGCGGGTTAAGCTCCTACAATGAGCAGTTCTTC.